The T cell receptor (beta chain) described here comes from a study of low-dose radiotherapy and immunotherapy resistance in tumors. This clonotype has at least ten counts. TRAV and TRBV primers primed cDNA for both TCRalpha and TCRbeta. The authors amplified TCRs for around 20 PCR cycles with a constant-region primer and a V-primer adapter. One entry per CDR3 protein results from TCRdb running MiXCR on the reads. The top ten hold around 13% of the sample, which has approximately 91,000 distinct CDR3 sequences, under 25% seen once. Germline lookup yields CDR1 MNHNS and CDR2 SASEGT. Trimming shortened V by 2 bases and J by 0 bases, and 11 bases separated the two germline ends. The CDR3 runs 16 residues. Time point specified: after trial treatment. As to treatment: LDRT plus nivolumab, ipilimumab, low-dose cyclophosphamide and aspirin (RACIN trial).

The chain uses TRBV6-1 and TRBJ2-1; TRBD2 might be the D (5 bases). The specimen comprised PBMCs, sampled after low-dose radiotherapy plus immunotherapy. This TCR came from a female donor with ovarian cancer. The CDR3 bases are TGTGCCAGCAGTGAATCGGAGCGGCTCTCCTACAATGAGCAGTTCTTC. It translates to CASSESERLSYNEQFF.